The 5 T cell receptor beta chains listed next were all sequenced from one sample in a study of shared clonotypes between healthy human individuals. CD45RO-negative CD8 cells positively selected for CCR7 made up the naive population, which excluded terminally differentiated effector memory CD45RA+ cells. Sequenced by immunoSEQ multiplex PCR; TCRdb stores in-frame clones only, minus some. The table shows 760,000 or so clones, with roughly 96% occurring only once. The specimen sequenced was naive CD8+ T cells sorted from blood. The receptors originated from a man aged 25-40 years in good health.

This chain links TRBV29-1 with TRBJ1-2; 7 bases align to TRBD1. Germline-derived CDR1 and CDR2 are SQVTM and ANQGSEA. The CDR3 runs to 12 residues. Trimming cost V 7 bases and J 8 bases; bases outside gene matches: 10. The CDR3 region is CSDLTGEWGYTF. The CDR3 region has the DNA TGCAGCGATTTAACAGGGGAATGGGGCTACACCTTC.

The chain employs TRBV29-1 and TRBJ2-6; D is perhaps TRBD1 (6 bases). Trimming shortened V by 3 bases and J by 8 bases, and 14 bases separated the two germline ends. The V gene's germline CDR1 is SQVTM and CDR2 ANQGSEA. The CDR3 totals 14 residues. This CDR3 is CSVESLQGSNVLTF. The CDR3 nucleotides are TGCAGCGTTGAGAGCTTACAGGGTTCCAACGTCCTGACTTTC.

The V and J genes are TRBV9 and TRBJ1-2; 8 nucleotides align to TRBD1. Trimming cost V 0 bases and J 2 bases; bases outside gene matches: 3. The germline CDR1 and CDR2 sequences are SGDLS and YYNGEE. The CDR3 spans 15 residues. DNA of the CDR3: TGTGCCAGCAGCGTAGAGCCAGGGGGCAACTATGGCTACACCTTC. Residues: CASSVEPGGNYGYTF.

The chain recombines TRBV6-1 with TRBJ2-7; D unresolved. Trimming left V 3 bases short and J 2 bases short, with 14 bases between. CDR1 and CDR2 from the germline V gene are MNHNS and SASEGT. The CDR3 loop spans 15 amino acids. CDR3 coding DNA: TGTGCCAGCAGTGAGGGTAGAATACCGACCTACGAGCAGTACTTC. Residues: CASSEGRIPTYEQYF.

The V and J genes are TRBV19 and TRBJ2-7, with D maybe TRBD1 (6 bases). Trimming cost V 3 bases and J 3 bases, with 15 bases left between them. Germline CDR1 is LNHDA and CDR2 is SQIVND (reference sequence). The CDR3 extends over 15 amino acids. DNA of the CDR3: TGTGCCAGTAGTATCAACGGCAGGGGAGTCTACGAGCAGTACTTC. It codes for CASSINGRGVYEQYF.